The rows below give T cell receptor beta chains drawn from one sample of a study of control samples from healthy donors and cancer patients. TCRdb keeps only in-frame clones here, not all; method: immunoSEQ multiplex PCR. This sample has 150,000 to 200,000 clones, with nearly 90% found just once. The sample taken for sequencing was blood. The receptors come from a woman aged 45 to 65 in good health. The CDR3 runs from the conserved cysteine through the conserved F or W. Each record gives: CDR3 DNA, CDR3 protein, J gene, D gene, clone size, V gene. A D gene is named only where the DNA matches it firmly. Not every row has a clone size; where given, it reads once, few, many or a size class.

cdr3_nt: TGTGCCAGCAGCATTCCTAGCGGGGGGGCCGGAGAGCAGTTCTTC
cdr3_aa: CASSIPSGGAGEQFF
j_call: TRBJ2-1
d_call: TRBD2
clone_size: few
v_call: TRBV9

cdr3_nt: TGTGCCAGCTCACCGGGCCGTATAACTTCACCCCTCCACTTT
cdr3_aa: CASSPGRITSPLHF
j_call: TRBJ1-6
d_call: .
clone_size: .
v_call: TRBV18

cdr3_nt: TGTGCCAGTAGTAGGAAAGGGGGGGCCACTGAAGCTTTCTTT
cdr3_aa: CASSRKGGATEAFF
j_call: TRBJ1-1
d_call: .
clone_size: .
v_call: TRBV19

cdr3_nt: TGTGCCACCAGCAGTTCCAGGGGAGGGGAGACCCAGTACTTC
cdr3_aa: CATSSSRGGETQYF
j_call: TRBJ2-5
d_call: .
clone_size: .
v_call: TRBV15

cdr3_nt: TGTGCCAGCACCCGAGGGGTGGCGGGGAGCGGGGAGCTGTTTTTT
cdr3_aa: CASTRGVAGSGELFF
j_call: TRBJ2-2
d_call: .
clone_size: few
v_call: TRBV7-8

cdr3_nt: TGCGCCAGCAGCCAAGATAGCGGGAGACTTTACAATGAGCAGTTCTTC
cdr3_aa: CASSQDSGRLYNEQFF
j_call: TRBJ2-1
d_call: TRBD2
clone_size: once
v_call: TRBV4-3

cdr3_nt: TGTGCCTGGAGCAGCGCCCAACAGGTGGAGACTAATGAAAAACTGTTTTTT
cdr3_aa: CAWSSAQQVETNEKLFF
j_call: TRBJ1-4
d_call: .
clone_size: .
v_call: TRBV30

cdr3_nt: TGTGCCAGCAGTCCGGGACACATCAATCAGCCCCAGCATTTT
cdr3_aa: CASSPGHINQPQHF
j_call: TRBJ1-5
d_call: .
clone_size: .
v_call: TRBV6-5

cdr3_nt: TGTGCCTGGAGTAGAGGGGCGGATACGCAGTATTTT
cdr3_aa: CAWSRGADTQYF
j_call: TRBJ2-3
d_call: .
clone_size: .
v_call: TRBV30

cdr3_nt: TGTGCCAGCAGTTCCCACGGGGGCCGGGGACCTAACGAGCAGTACTTC
cdr3_aa: CASSSHGGRGPNEQYF
j_call: TRBJ2-7
d_call: .
clone_size: .
v_call: TRBV27